One and the same sample provided the 4 T cell receptor beta chains below, sequenced in a study of blood T cell repertoires in COVID-19. Assay: immunoSEQ multiplex PCR; the TCRdb copy retains only in-frame clones and omits some. The table has 280,000 or so clones, approximately 83% seen once. What was sequenced was peripheral blood. The receptors originated from a woman aged 50 to 60 who had recovered from COVID-19.

The V call is TRBV18, the J call TRBJ2-1; tentative D call: TRBD1 (5 bases). V was pared by 0 bases and J by 6 bases, with 12 bases between. Germline CDR1 reads KGHSH; CDR2 reads LQKENI. The CDR3 has 15 residues. As DNA, the CDR3 is TGTGCCAGCTCACCACCTACCCGACAGATCAATGAGCAGTTCTTC. It yields the protein CASSPPTRQINEQFF.

This chain links TRBV10-3 with TRBJ2-1, with 8 bases that match TRBD2. The V segment lost 6 bases and the J segment 6 bases; nucleotides outside the gene matches: 10. From germline, CDR1 is ENHRY and CDR2 SYGVKD. This CDR3 is built from 15 residues. The CDR3 nucleotides are TGTGCCATCAGCCTTAACGGGGGGGCGGGCAATGAGCAGTTCTTC. It is translated as CAISLNGGAGNEQFF.

This clone came up once. This chain connects TRBV7-3 to TRBJ2-1; 8 nucleotides line up with TRBD2. The CDR3 has 16 residues. The V gene's germline CDR1 is SGHTA and CDR2 FQGTGA. J was trimmed by 6 bases and V by 2 bases; bases with no gene match: 9. This CDR3 is CASSLWGGRPPNEQFF. CDR3 sequence (DNA): TGTGCCAGCAGCTTATGGGGCGGGAGGCCCCCCAATGAGCAGTTCTTC. Drawing the rest from reference TRBV7-3 and TRBJ2-1, the complete variable domain is GAGVSQTPSNKVTEKGKYVELRCDPISGHTALYWYRQSLGQGPEFLIYFQGTGAADDSGLPNDRFFAVRPEGSVSTLKIQRTERGDSAVYLCASSLWGGRPPNEQFFGPGTRLTVL.

The chain joins TRBV7-2 to TRBJ2-5; 8 bases agree with TRBD2. The germline V gene encodes CDR1 SGHTA and CDR2 FQGNSA. The V and J ends lost 7 bases and 7 bases, in that order; junction bases with no gene match: 14. The CDR3 is 15 amino acids. CDR3 sequence: CASNENAGGSGTQYF. In DNA, the CDR3 is TGTGCCAGCAACGAAAACGCGGGGGGCTCGGGGACCCAGTACTTC.